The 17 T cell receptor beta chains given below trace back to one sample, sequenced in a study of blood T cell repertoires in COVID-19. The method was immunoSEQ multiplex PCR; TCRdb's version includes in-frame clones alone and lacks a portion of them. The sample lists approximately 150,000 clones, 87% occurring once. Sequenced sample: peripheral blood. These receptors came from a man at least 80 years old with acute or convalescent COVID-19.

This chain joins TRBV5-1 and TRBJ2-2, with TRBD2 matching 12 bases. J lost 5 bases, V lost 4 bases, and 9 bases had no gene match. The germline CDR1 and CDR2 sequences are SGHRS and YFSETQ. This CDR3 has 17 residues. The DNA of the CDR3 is TGCGCCAGCAGCATACAAACCGGGACTAGCGGGACCGGGGAGCTGTTTTTT. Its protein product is CASSIQTGTSGTGELFF.

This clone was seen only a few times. CDR3 in amino acids: CASGAGDTQYF. The CDR3 nucleotides are TGCGCCAGCGGCGCGGGGGATACGCAGTATTTT. The chain links TRBV5-1 to TRBJ2-3; possibly TRBD2 for D (6 bases). From germline, CDR1 is SGHRS and CDR2 YFSETQ. Trimming took 7 bases from V and 6 from J, leaving 9 bases between them. This CDR3 spans 11 amino acids.

In DNA, the CDR3 is TGTGCCAGCAGCTGGTCTCGCGGGGAGGATACGCAGTATTTT. It yields the protein CASSWSRGEDTQYF. This chain uses TRBV5-5 with TRBJ2-3, with D perhaps TRBD2 (6 bases). CDR3 length: 14 amino acids. Germline CDR1 is SGHKS and CDR2 is YYEKEE (reference sequence). Trimming removed 3 bases from V and 6 bases from J, with 14 bases in between.

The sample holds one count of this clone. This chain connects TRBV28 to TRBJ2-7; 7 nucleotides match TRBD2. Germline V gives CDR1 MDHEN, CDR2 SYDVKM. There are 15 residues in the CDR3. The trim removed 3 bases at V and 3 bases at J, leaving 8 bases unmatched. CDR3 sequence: CASSFLAGDYYEQYF. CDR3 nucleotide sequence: TGTGCCAGCAGTTTTCTGGCGGGGGACTACTACGAGCAGTACTTC. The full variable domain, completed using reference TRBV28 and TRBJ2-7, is DVKVTQSSRYLVKRTGEKVFLECVQDMDHENMFWYRQDPGLGLRLIYFSYDVKMKEKGDIPEGYSVSREKKERFSLILESASTNQTSMYLCASSFLAGDYYEQYFGPGTRLTVT.

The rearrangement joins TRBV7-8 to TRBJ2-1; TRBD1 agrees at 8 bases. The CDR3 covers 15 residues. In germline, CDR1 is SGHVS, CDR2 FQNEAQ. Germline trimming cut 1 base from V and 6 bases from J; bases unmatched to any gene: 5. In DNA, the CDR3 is TGTGCCAGCAGCTTAGGGGCAGGGGGCCTCAATGAGCAGTTCTTC. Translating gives CASSLGAGGLNEQFF.

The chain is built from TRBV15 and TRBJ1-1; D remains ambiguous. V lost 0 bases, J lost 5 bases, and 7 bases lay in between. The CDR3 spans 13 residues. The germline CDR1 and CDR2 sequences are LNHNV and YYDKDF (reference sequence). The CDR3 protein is CATSRDRSTEAFF. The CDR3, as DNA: TGTGCCACCAGCAGAGATCGCAGTACTGAAGCTTTCTTT.

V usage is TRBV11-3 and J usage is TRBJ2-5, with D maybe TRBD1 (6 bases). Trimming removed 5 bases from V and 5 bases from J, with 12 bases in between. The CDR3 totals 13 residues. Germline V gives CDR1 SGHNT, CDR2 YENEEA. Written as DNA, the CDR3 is TGTGCCAGCAGCCGGGCCCAGGGGGAGACCCAGTACTTC. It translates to CASSRAQGETQYF.

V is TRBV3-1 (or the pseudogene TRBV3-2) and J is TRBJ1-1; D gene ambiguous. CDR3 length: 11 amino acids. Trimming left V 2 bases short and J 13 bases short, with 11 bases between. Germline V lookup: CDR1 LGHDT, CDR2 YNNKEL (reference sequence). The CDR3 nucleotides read TGTGCCAGCAGCCAAACCCCACCGGTTTTCTTT. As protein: CASSQTPPVFF.

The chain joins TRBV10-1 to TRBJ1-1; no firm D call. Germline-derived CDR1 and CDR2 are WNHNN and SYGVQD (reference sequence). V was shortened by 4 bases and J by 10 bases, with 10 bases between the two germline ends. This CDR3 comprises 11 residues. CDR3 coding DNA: TGCGCCAGCAGTGGAGGAGGCACAGCTTTCTTT. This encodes CASSGGGTAFF.

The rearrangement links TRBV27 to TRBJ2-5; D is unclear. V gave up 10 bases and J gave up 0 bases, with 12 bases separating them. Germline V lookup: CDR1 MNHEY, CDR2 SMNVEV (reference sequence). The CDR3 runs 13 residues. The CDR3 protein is CATRIRYQETQYF. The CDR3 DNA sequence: TGTGCCACCAGGATCCGGTACCAAGAGACCCAGTACTTC.

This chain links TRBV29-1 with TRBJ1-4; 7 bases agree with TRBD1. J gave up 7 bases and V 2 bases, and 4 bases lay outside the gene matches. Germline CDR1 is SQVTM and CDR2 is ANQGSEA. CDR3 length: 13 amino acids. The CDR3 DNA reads TGCAGCGTTGAACAGGGGGGACTTGAAAAACTGTTTTTT. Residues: CSVEQGGLEKLFF.

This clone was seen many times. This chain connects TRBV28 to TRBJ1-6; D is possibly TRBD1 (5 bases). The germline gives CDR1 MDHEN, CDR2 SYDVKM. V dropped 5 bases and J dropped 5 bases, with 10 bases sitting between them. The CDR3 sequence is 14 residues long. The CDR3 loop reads CASSVLGDNSPLHF. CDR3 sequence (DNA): TGTGCCAGCAGTGTTTTAGGGGATAATTCACCCCTCCACTTT.

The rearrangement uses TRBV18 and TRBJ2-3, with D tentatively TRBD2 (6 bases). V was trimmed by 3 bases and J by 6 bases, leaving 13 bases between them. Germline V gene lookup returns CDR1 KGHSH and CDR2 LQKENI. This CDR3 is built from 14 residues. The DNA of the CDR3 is TGTGCCAGCTCACCTTTAGGAGGGGTTGATACGCAGTATTTT. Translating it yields CASSPLGGVDTQYF.

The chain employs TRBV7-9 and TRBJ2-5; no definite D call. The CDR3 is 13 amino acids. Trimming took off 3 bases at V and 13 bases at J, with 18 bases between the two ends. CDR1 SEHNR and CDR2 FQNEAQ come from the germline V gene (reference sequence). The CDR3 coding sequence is TGTGCCAGCAGCTTCGACGCGGTCGCTATTCGGTACTTC. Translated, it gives CASSFDAVAIRYF.

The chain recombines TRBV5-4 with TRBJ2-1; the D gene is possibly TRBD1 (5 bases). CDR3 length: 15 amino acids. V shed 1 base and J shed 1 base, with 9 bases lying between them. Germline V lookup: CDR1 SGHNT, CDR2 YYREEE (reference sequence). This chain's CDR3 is CASSLLQGSYNEQFF. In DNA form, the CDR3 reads TGTGCCAGCAGCTTGCTCCAGGGTTCCTACAATGAGCAGTTCTTC.

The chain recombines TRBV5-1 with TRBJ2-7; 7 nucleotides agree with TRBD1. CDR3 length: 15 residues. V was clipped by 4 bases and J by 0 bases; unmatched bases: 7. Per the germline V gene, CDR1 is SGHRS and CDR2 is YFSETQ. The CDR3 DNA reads TGCGCCAGCAGCAGCACAGGGGTGAGCTCCTACGAGCAGTACTTC. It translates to CASSSTGVSSYEQYF.

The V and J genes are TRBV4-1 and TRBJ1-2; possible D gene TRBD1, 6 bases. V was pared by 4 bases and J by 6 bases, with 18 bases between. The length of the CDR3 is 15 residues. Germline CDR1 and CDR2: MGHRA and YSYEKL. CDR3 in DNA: TGCGCCAGCAGCCCCTCACCGAGCAAGGGGGATGGCTACACCTTC. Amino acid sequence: CASSPSPSKGDGYTF.